Presented here are 21 T cell receptor beta chains from one specimen sequenced in a study of CD8 T cells in Susac syndrome. Random hexamers were used to reverse transcribe about 0.45 to 1 ug of RNA. One entry per CDR3 protein, called by TCRdb with MiXCR from the immunoSEQ multiplex PCR reads. Among a few hundred thousand distinct CDR3 sequences listed, around 83% were seen once. The sequenced sample consisted of CD8+ T cells from PBMCs. The receptors derive from a human donor with multiple sclerosis.

The rearrangement uses TRBV7-9 and TRBJ2-5; 7 bases are shared with TRBD1. Germline-derived CDR1 and CDR2 are SEHNR and FQNEAQ (reference sequence). This CDR3 is 13 amino acids long. V shed 3 bases, J shed 5 bases, and the junction held 3 bases outside the gene matches. The CDR3, as DNA: TGTGCCAGCAGCTTTCAGGGGGATGAGACCCAGTACTTC. Translation gives CASSFQGDETQYF.

This rearrangement joins TRBV13 to TRBJ2-1; tentative D call: TRBD1 (5 bases). Germline V CDR1 and CDR2: PRHDT, FYEKMQ (reference sequence). V was cut by 4 bases and J by 2 bases, with 15 bases left in between. The CDR3 consists of 16 residues. In DNA, the CDR3 is TGTGCCAGCAGCTCCATGACCTTGGGGCCCTACAATGAGCAGTTCTTC. Protein product: CASSSMTLGPYNEQFF.

This clonotype was seen many times. CDR3 bases: TGTGCCAGCAGCCGGGACAGCTACGAGCAGTACTTC. It translates to CASSRDSYEQYF. J is TRBJ2-7 and V is TRBV19; 7 nucleotides match TRBD1. The junction had 5 bases not matched to a gene; V was cut back by 9 bases and J by 3 bases. CDR1 LNHDA and CDR2 SQIVND come from the germline V gene (reference sequence). The CDR3 runs 12 residues.

The rearrangement joins TRBV4-1 to TRBJ1-1; D is perhaps TRBD1 (6 bases). This CDR3 comprises 16 residues. The ends were cut back, 1 base at V and 3 bases at J, with 15 bases in the middle. CDR1 is MGHRA and CDR2 is YSYEKL in the germline V gene. Here the CDR3 reads CASSQVWGHGDTEAFF. In DNA form, the CDR3 reads TGCGCCAGCAGCCAAGTTTGGGGGCACGGTGACACTGAAGCTTTCTTT.

In nucleotides, the CDR3 is TGTGCCAGCAGCTGCCAACCGGGACTAGCGGGAGAACGAGGCCACGAGCAGTACTTC. Residues: CASSCQPGLAGERGHEQYF. The V gene is TRBV5-6, the J gene TRBJ2-7, with 14 bases lining up with TRBD2. The CDR3 sequence is 19 residues long. V shed 3 bases and J 5 bases; nucleotides not matched to a gene: 16. The germline CDR1 and CDR2 sequences are SGHDT and YYEEEE.

The CDR3 spells CASGLAGGNFYEQYF. In nucleotides, the CDR3 is TGTGCTAGTGGTCTCGCTGGGGGCAATTTCTACGAGCAGTACTTC. The chain joins TRBV12-5 to TRBJ2-7, with TRBD1 as a possible D gene (6 bases). Germline CDR1 and CDR2: LGHNT and FRNRAP. Trimming shortened V by 5 bases and J by 3 bases, and 17 bases separated the two germline ends. This CDR3 has 15 residues.

J is TRBJ2-1 and V is TRBV28, with TRBD2 matching over 10 bases. V lost 2 bases, J lost 7 bases, and 5 bases stayed unmatched. Looked up from germline, CDR1 is MDHEN and CDR2 is SYDVKM. The length of the CDR3 is 15 residues. The CDR3 spells CASSLGTSAGNEQFF. CDR3 in DNA: TGTGCCAGCAGTTTAGGGACTAGCGCGGGGAATGAGCAGTTCTTC.

Comments on this clonotype: At one boundary the junction diverges from the germline segment, which might be a read error. The chain uses TRBV12-3 or TRBV12-4 and TRBJ1-1; D is ambiguous. The CDR3 extends over 14 amino acids. CDR3 sequence: CASSFVISNTEVFF. The CDR3 DNA reads as TGTGCCAGCAGTTTTGTGATCAGTAACACTGAAGTTTTCTTT.

V gene TRBV12-3 or TRBV12-4 combines with J gene TRBJ1-4; D remains unclear. V dropped 6 bases and J dropped 0 bases, with 11 bases sitting between them. CDR3 length: 15 residues. The DNA for the CDR3 is TGTGCCAGCAGCCCTGGGCGGTCAACTAATGAAAAACTGTTTTTT. This translates into CASSPGRSTNEKLFF.

The chain is built from TRBV11-3 and TRBJ2-1; D perhaps matches TRBD2 (6 bases). The V and J ends lost 1 base and 6 bases respectively, with 13 bases between them. The CDR3 has 15 amino acids. Germline V gives CDR1 SGHNT, CDR2 YENEEA. The CDR3 coding sequence is TGTGCCAGCAGCTTAGTTACGGGAGTGTTCAATGAGCAGTTCTTC. It is translated as CASSLVTGVFNEQFF.

The V gene is TRBV5-1, the J gene TRBJ2-1; 11 bases fit TRBD1. The CDR3 covers 13 residues. The J segment lost 9 bases and the V segment lost 3 bases, leaving 2 bases of the junction unmatched. Germline V lookup: CDR1 SGHRS, CDR2 YFSETQ. This CDR3 is CASSWTGGSEQFF. As DNA, the CDR3 is TGCGCCAGCAGCTGGACAGGGGGCAGTGAGCAGTTCTTC.

The chain couples TRBV9 to TRBJ2-1, with D possibly matching TRBD2 (5 bases). With 0 bases removed from V and 4 bases from J, the gap between germline ends came to 17 bases. Germline values: CDR1 SGDLS, CDR2 YYNGEE. The CDR3 extends over 17 amino acids. CDR3 region: CASSVGGTVATYNEQFF. The CDR3 DNA sequence: TGTGCCAGCAGCGTAGGAGGAACGGTAGCGACTTACAATGAGCAGTTCTTC.

This chain uses TRBV30 with TRBJ1-1; weak D call: TRBD1 (5 bases). CDR3 length equals 13 residues. Trimming took 3 bases from V and 4 from J, leaving 12 bases between them. CDR1 is GTSNPN, CDR2 SVGIG, per germline (reference sequence). This CDR3 is CAWRLSGFTEAFF. As DNA, the CDR3 is TGTGCCTGGAGACTATCAGGGTTCACTGAAGCTTTCTTT.

The chain links TRBV20-1 to TRBJ2-7; D tentatively reads TRBD1 or TRBD2 (6 bases each). V lost 6 bases and J lost 1, with 13 bases in between. The CDR3 runs 13 residues. Germline CDR1 DFQATT, CDR2 SNEGSKA (reference sequence). The CDR3 DNA sequence: TGCAGTGCCGGGGGCGGAGATTCCTACGAGCAGTACTTC. It specifies CSAGGGDSYEQYF.

The V and J genes are TRBV5-1 and TRBJ2-3, with D possibly TRBD1 on 6 matching bases. The CDR3 consists of 14 residues. V lost 2 bases and J 1 base, leaving 8 bases between the germline ends. The germline V gene has CDR1 SGHRS and CDR2 YFSETQ. The CDR3 reads CASSFRQGTDTQYF. Written as DNA, the CDR3 is TGCGCCAGCAGCTTTCGACAGGGCACAGATACGCAGTATTTT.

This chain links TRBV2 with TRBJ2-7, with a tentative D call TRBD1 (7 bases). Germline V gene sequence: CDR1 SNHLY, CDR2 FYNNEI. This CDR3 is built from 13 residues. V was shortened by 11 bases and J by 3 bases, with 17 bases between the two germline ends. CDR3 in DNA: TGTGCCGCCAGGGGGGACGGAGGCTACGAGCAGTACTTC. Translation: CAARGDGGYEQYF.

The chain carries TRBV30 and TRBJ2-1; 10 nucleotides agree with TRBD2. The germline gives CDR1 GTSNPN, CDR2 SVGIG (reference sequence). The junction had 4 bases not matched to a gene; V was cut back by 2 bases and J by 9 bases. CDR3 length equals 13 residues. The CDR3 DNA reads as TGTGCCTGGAGTAGCGGGAGGGCCCTTGAGCAGTTCTTC. Protein: CAWSSGRALEQFF.

The V gene is TRBV28, the J gene TRBJ2-7, with D maybe TRBD1 (5 bases). From germline, CDR1 is MDHEN and CDR2 SYDVKM. The V end was cut by 4 bases, the J end by 1 base, with 11 bases between. The CDR3 extends over 14 amino acids. The CDR3 loop is CASSSPTVSYEQYF. The CDR3 coding sequence is TGTGCCAGCAGTTCTCCGACAGTTTCCTACGAGCAGTACTTC. The full variable domain, rest sourced from reference TRBV28 and TRBJ2-7, is DVKVTQSSRYLVKRTGEKVFLECVQDMDHENMFWYRQDPGLGLRLIYFSYDVKMKEKGDIPEGYSVSREKKERFSLILESASTNQTSMYLCASSSPTVSYEQYFGPGTRLTVT.

The chain uses TRBV6-1 and TRBJ2-3, with 8 bases lining up with TRBD2. This CDR3 has 18 residues. V was clipped by 4 bases and J by 4 bases; unmatched bases: 16. Per germline, CDR1 MNHNS and CDR2 SASEGT. CDR3 DNA sequence: TGTGCCAGCAGTGGCCCAATCCGGGGGCGGGAGGAGGCAGATACGCAGTATTTT. The encoded protein is CASSGPIRGREEADTQYF.

The J gene is TRBJ2-2, the V gene TRBV14; 8 positions agree with TRBD1. After removal of 3 bases from V and 7 bases from J, the junction contained 1 base not matched to a gene. Germline CDR1 and CDR2: SGHDN and FVKESK. This CDR3 spans 13 amino acids. DNA of the CDR3: TGTGCCAGCAGCCATACAGGGGGCGGGGAGCTGTTTTTT. This translates into CASSHTGGGELFF.

The V gene is TRBV7-2, the J gene TRBJ2-7; 12 bases align to TRBD2. This CDR3 is 15 amino acids long. Germline-derived CDR1 and CDR2 are SGHTA and FQGNSA. V lost 4 bases to trimming and J lost 4 bases; unmatched junction nucleotides: 5. The CDR3 spells CASSSLGTSGYEQYF. CDR3 nucleotide sequence: TGTGCCAGCAGCTCGTTGGGGACTAGCGGGTACGAGCAGTACTTC.